The 5 T cell receptor beta chains in this list originate from one sample, sequenced in a study of blood T cell repertoires in COVID-19. Only in-frame clones appear in the TCRdb table, and some are missing; sequencing was by immunoSEQ multiplex PCR. The sample holds 220,000 or so clones, about 80% seen once. The source material was peripheral blood. These receptors came from a woman of 80 years or more with acute or convalescent COVID-19.

The genes are TRBV6-2 or TRBV6-3 and TRBJ2-5; TRBD1 aligns across 7 bases. The CDR3 extends over 19 amino acids. Germline CDR1 MNHEY, CDR2 SVGEGT. With 2 bases clipped from V and 8 bases from J, the junction kept 23 bases outside the gene matches. The CDR3 reads CASSYAKDRADRVSETQYF. CDR3 in DNA: TGTGCCAGCAGTTACGCCAAAGACAGGGCGGATCGGGTAAGTGAAACCCAGTACTTC.

The gene calls are TRBV4-1 and TRBJ2-7; 11 bases fit TRBD2. The V segment lost 8 bases and the J segment 4 bases; nucleotides outside the gene matches: 16. This CDR3 region has 17 residues. The germline V gene encodes CDR1 MGHRA and CDR2 YSYEKL. The CDR3 region has the DNA TGCGCCAGCTCCCCTGATAATAGCGGGAGGGCCTCTTACGAGCAGTACTTC. Residues: CASSPDNSGRASYEQYF.

V usage is TRBV11-1 and J usage is TRBJ1-1; the match to TRBD1 covers 7 bases. The CDR3 runs to 15 residues. Germline CDR1 SGHAT, CDR2 FQDESV (reference sequence). After removal of 1 base from V and 0 bases from J, the junction contained 2 bases not matched to a gene. In DNA form, the CDR3 reads TGTGCCAGCAGCTTAGACGACAGGGTGAACACTGAAGCTTTCTTT. Residues: CASSLDDRVNTEAFF.

The chain combines TRBV5-1 with TRBJ2-7, with D possibly TRBD2 on 6 matching bases. This CDR3 has 14 amino acids. Trimming removed 0 bases from V and 3 bases from J, with 10 bases in between. Germline assignment: CDR1 SGHRS and CDR2 YFSETQ. The CDR3 is CASSLESSVYEQYF. Here the CDR3 DNA reads TGCGCCAGCAGCTTGGAGTCTAGCGTCTACGAGCAGTACTTC.

This rearrangement joins TRBV7-8 to TRBJ2-5; D is perhaps TRBD2 (5 bases). This CDR3 comprises 15 residues. V was pared by 1 base and J by 4 bases, with 13 bases between. The V gene's germline CDR1 is SGHVS and CDR2 FQNEAQ. The CDR3 nucleotides are TGTGCCAGCAGCTTAGATTGGAGGCCCAGAGAGACCCAGTACTTC. Protein: CASSLDWRPRETQYF.